A single count supports the clone carrying this T cell receptor (beta chain). The junction does not match germline at one end; this may be a read error. The sample belongs to a study of blood T cell repertoires in COVID-19. The CDR3 totals 15 residues. Germline V gene data show CDR1 as SGHTA and CDR2 as FQGTGA. Libraries were prepared by immunoSEQ multiplex PCR; TCRdb keeps only in-frame clonotypes and omits some of them. The data show approximately 74,000 clones, 88% seen once. Material for sequencing was peripheral blood. The V call is TRBV7-3, the J call TRBJ2-5; the match to TRBD2 covers 8 bases. The origin of this receptor is a man between 65 and 85 years old with acute or convalescent COVID-19. CDR3: CASSLTAGGPETQYF. In nucleotides, the CDR3 is TGTGCCAGCAGCCTAACGGCGGGGGGCCCTGAGACCCAGTACTTC.